The source of this T cell receptor (beta chain) is a study of OX40 agonist ivuxolimab in advanced cancers. TCRdb keeps only in-frame clones here, not all; method: immunoSEQ multiplex PCR. The table lists about 64,000 clones, approximately 85% of them singletons. This CDR3 is 15 amino acids long. CDR1 is MNHNS, CDR2 SASEGT, per germline. With V trimmed by 4 bases and J by 4 bases, 6 bases remained unmatched. The specimen comprised CD4+ or CD8+ T cells sorted from blood, sampled in a trial of the OX40 agonist ivuxolimab. The source of this sequence is an adult with an advanced solid tumor such as melanoma, head and neck, liver or kidney cancer. This chain links TRBV6-1 with TRBJ2-1; 8 bases line up with TRBD2. The CDR3 loop is CASSGPGTRYNEQFF. In DNA, the CDR3 is TGTGCCAGCAGTGGCCCCGGGACTAGATACAATGAGCAGTTCTTC.